This T cell receptor (beta chain) was identified during a study of T cell responses to AZD1222 COVID-19 vaccine. Notes on the study in general: Mostly white British, mostly female donors; authors suggested clonal diversity may be underestimated. Seropositive AZD1222 recipients at baseline numbered only five or six. Reportedly, close to half of spike-specific TCRs are directed against unmutated variant regions. Repertoire collection took place solely once the T cell response had peaked.

Profiling relied on immunoSEQ multiplex PCR, and the TCRdb table lists in-frame clones only, not all of them. The table includes about 67,000 clones, roughly 80% detected once. This CDR3 is 14 amino acids long. Germline-derived CDR1 and CDR2 are MDHEN and SYDVKM. V trimming: 4 bases; J trimming: 4 bases; junction bases outside the gene matches: 3. Note on this clone: What it binds is not known.

The gene calls are TRBV28 and TRBJ1-3; 8 nucleotides match TRBD1. Sequenced material: peripheral blood, taken on day 0 of AZD1222 vaccination. The sequence came from an adult in good health. CDR3 loop: CASSSTGVGNTIYF. CDR3 DNA sequence: TGTGCCAGCAGTTCGACAGGGGTCGGAAACACCATATATTTT.